This T cell receptor beta chain was identified in a study of cytotoxic CD8 clonotypes in ibrutinib-treated CLL listed by TCRdb under 2021. Some background on the complete study: In this cohort, around 15 patients were treatment-naive and 11 to 12 were relapsed/refractory, while roughly 17 had unmutated IGHV. Responses were partial in approximately 24 patients and complete in 2; after median around 65 months follow-up, about 14 stayed in remission and 12 progressed. Samples at response were collected after a median of about 12 months of treatment, with a range of roughly 6 to 40 months. Samples averaged 255,043 productive templates and tens of thousands of productive rearrangements. Of the 86 people in the trial, about 25 had longitudinal samples available. Cryopreserved peripheral blood mononuclear cells were obtained prior to treatment, at the time of response, and at either disease progression or sustained remission. Patients were still on ibrutinib when every remission and progressive disease sample was collected.

The CDR3, from cysteine to phenylalanine, totals 14 residues. Only the CDR3 region is kept as DNA, spanning 42 bases read in frame from base 1. The germline V gene supplies CDR1 SGHTA and CDR2 FQGTGA. Unmatched junction bases come to 2, with V trimmed by 2 bases and J by 4 bases. For TCR beta library preparation, about 2.1 micrograms of genomic DNA were extracted from the cryopreserved PBMCs. High-throughput TCR beta sequencing was performed on longitudinal blood samples from CLL patients receiving ibrutinib monotherapy. The patients took part in an open-label, single-center phase 2 trial of ibrutinib monotherapy. The sample holds one count of this clone. Its antigen target is currently unknown. No base qualities exist here, and no much larger clone lies one base off it. A MiSeq instrument was used for deep resolution sequencing, which targeted depths ranging from 1 in 1 million up to 1 in 200,000 T cells, with coverage averaging 10x for each clonotype. The immunoSEQ hsTCRB Kit was used to generate TCR beta libraries. From the authors' description of their analysis: ImmunoSEQ Data Assistant and ImmunoSEQ Analyzer were used for data analysis, and V, D and J genes were assigned according to IMGT definitions. Clonality, which ranges from 0 to 1, was calculated as one minus the normalized Shannon entropy of productive rearrangement frequencies. Only overrepresented clonotypes making up at least 0.05% of the repertoire of each patient were included in the public clonotype analysis. Fewer than 15 age-matched healthy donor repertoires from immuneACCESS served as clonality controls. TCRdb retrieved this table from immuneACCESS and kept in-frame rearrangements only. Not all clones are present; in checked studies, unresolved V genes account for under half, and no reason is known for the remainder. The V and J calls and clone size are taken from that table; D and trimming were inferred from the DNA. The table for this sample lists 30,000 or so clones; about 76% of them were counted only once. The ten largest clones take up about half of the sample.

General study outcomes and caveats: Sustained-remission and progressing patients did not have matched sampling times, and lymph node repertoires were not examined. An increase in clonality was observed at ibrutinib response, with clonality remaining stable during sustained remission and falling back toward baseline at progression. Baseline clonality was found to be higher than that of age-matched healthy donors and was strongly correlated with circulating CD8+ T-cell counts. Public clonotypes were rare and either shrank or stayed stable during treatment, and the rise in clonality at ibrutinib response reflected expansion of private clonotypes.

Sequenced material: PBMCs, taken after 36 months of ibrutinib treatment. The rearrangement joined TRBV7-3 to TRBJ2-1; TRBD2 fits 7 bases in the junction. This TCR derives from a human donor with chronic lymphocytic leukemia. The CDR3 corresponds to CASSLGGGYNEQFF. The base sequence is TGTGCCAGCAGCTTAGGCGGGGGTTACAATGAGCAGTTCTTC.